This record covers a single T cell receptor beta chain. The sample is drawn from a study of control samples from healthy donors and cancer patients. V shed 4 bases and J shed 0 bases, with 13 bases lying between them. The germline CDR1 and CDR2 sequences are MNHEY and SVGEGT. This CDR3 is built from 15 residues. The protocol was immunoSEQ multiplex PCR, while the TCRdb copy is restricted to in-frame clones and leaves out a portion. The sample holds some 80,000 clones; 89% are singletons and the top ten take 5.5% to 7%. The sequenced sample consisted of blood. The source is a man over 45 in good health. The rearrangement links TRBV6-2 or TRBV6-3 to TRBJ2-7; the D gene is possibly TRBD1 (5 bases). The CDR3 is CASSSVDTTSYEQYF. CDR3 coding DNA: TGTGCCAGCAGTTCCGTGGACACCACCTCCTACGAGCAGTACTTC.